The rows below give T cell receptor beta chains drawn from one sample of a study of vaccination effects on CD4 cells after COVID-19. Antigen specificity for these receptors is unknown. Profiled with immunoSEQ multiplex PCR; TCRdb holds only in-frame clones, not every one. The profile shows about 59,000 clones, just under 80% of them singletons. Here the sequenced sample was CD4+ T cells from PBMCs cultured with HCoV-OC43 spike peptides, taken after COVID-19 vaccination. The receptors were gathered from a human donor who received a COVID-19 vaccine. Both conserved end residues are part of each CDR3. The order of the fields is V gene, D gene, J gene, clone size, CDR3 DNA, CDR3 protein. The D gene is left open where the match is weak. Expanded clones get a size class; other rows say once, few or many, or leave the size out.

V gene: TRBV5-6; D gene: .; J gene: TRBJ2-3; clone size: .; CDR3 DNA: TGTGCCAGCAGCTACCGTGGGGAGTTAGTTACGGATACGCAGTATTTT; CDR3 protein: CASSYRGELVTDTQYF
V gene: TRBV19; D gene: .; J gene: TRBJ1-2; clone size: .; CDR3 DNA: TGTGCCAGTAGCGGGCCTGTCCCAAGGGCGTATGGCTACACCTTC; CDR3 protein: CASSGPVPRAYGYTF
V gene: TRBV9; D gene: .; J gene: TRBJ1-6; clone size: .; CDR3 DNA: TGTGCCAGCAGCCGGAGGCCGGATAATAATTCACCCCTCCACTTT; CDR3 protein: CASSRRPDNNSPLHF
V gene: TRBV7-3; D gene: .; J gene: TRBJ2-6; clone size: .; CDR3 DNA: TGTGCCAGCAGCTTACAGGACCCTCGGAGCTCTGGGGCCAACGTCCTGACTTTC; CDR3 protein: CASSLQDPRSSGANVLTF
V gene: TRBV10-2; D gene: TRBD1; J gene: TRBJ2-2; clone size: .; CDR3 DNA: TGCGCCAGCAGGAAAGGGGGCACTCACACCGGGGAGCTGTTTTTT; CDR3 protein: CASRKGGTHTGELFF
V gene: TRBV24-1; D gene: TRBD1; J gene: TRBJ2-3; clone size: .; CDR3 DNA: TGTGCCACTAGAGGGACAGGGGCCACAGATACGCAGTATTTT; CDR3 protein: CATRGTGATDTQYF
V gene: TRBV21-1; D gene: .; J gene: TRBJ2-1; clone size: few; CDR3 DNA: TGTGCCAGCAAAGGAGCGTTCCCCCCCTACAATGAGCAGTTCTTC; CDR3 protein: CASKGAFPPYNEQFF
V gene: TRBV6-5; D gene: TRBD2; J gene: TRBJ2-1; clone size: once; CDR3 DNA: TGTGCCAGCAGTTACGCAAAACATGGGAGGGGCAATGAGCAGTTCTTC; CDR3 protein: CASSYAKHGRGNEQFF
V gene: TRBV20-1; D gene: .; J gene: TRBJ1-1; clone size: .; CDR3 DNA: TGCAGTGCTAGAGAGACCCGGGGAGCTTTCTTT; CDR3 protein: CSARETRGAFF
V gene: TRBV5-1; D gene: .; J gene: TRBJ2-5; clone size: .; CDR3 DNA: TGCGCCAGCAGGTGGGGCCAAGAGACCCAGTACTTC; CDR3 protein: CASRWGQETQYF
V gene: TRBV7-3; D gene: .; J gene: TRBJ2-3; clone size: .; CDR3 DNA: TGTGCCAGCAGCTTAACCGGGGGCACGGATACGCAGTATTTT; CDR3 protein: CASSLTGGTDTQYF
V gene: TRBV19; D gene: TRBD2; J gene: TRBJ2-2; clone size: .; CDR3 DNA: TGTGCCAGTAGTATGGGACTAGCGGAAACCGGGGAGCTGTTTTTT; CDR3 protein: CASSMGLAETGELFF
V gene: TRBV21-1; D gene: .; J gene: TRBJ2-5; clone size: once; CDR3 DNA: TGTGCCAGCAGCACAAAAGGAAGTCTAGTTATACAAGGCCAAGAGACCCAGTACTTC; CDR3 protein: CASSTKGSLVIQGQETQYF
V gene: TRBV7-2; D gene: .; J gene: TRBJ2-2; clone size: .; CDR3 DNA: TGTGCCAGCAGCTTAATACATGGGACCGGGGAGCTGTTTTTT; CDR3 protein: CASSLIHGTGELFF
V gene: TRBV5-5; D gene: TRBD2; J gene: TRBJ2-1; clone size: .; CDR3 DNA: TGTGCCAGCAGTTCCGGACTAGCGGGGGGTAGCAATGAGCAGTTCTTC; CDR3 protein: CASSSGLAGGSNEQFF
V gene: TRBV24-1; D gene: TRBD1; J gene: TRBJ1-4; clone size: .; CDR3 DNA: TGTGCCACCAGCACCGGGACAGGGGAGGTGGAAAAACTGTTTTTT; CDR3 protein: CATSTGTGEVEKLFF
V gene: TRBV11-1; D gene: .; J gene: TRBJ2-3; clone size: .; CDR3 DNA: TGTGCCAGCAGCTTAAATCGGGCAGGCACAGATACGCAGTATTTT; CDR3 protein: CASSLNRAGTDTQYF
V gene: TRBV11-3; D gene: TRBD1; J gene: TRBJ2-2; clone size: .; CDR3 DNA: TGTGCCAGCAGCCCTGGACAGGGCGATCCAAACACCGGGGAGCTGTTTTTT; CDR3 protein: CASSPGQGDPNTGELFF
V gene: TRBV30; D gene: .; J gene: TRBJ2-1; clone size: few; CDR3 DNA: TGTGCCTGGAGGGCTCGAACGCCCTACAATGAGCAGTTCTTC; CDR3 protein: CAWRARTPYNEQFF
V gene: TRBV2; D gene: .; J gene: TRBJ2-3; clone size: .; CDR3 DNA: TGTGCCAGCAGTCGGACTCAAAGCGCAGATACGCAGTATTTT; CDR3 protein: CASSRTQSADTQYF
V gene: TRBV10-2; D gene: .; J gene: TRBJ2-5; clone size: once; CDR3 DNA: TGCGCCAGTCGTCCCGCGGGGTCTGAAGAGACCCAGTACTTC; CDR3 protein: CASRPAGSEETQYF
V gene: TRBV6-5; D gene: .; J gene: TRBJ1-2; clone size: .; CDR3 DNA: TGTGCCAGCAGTTACTCGCAGGGAGTGTCCAACTATGGCTACACCTTC; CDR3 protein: CASSYSQGVSNYGYTF
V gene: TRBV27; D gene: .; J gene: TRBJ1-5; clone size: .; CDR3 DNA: TGTGCCAGCAGTTTAAATCCGGCTCAGCCCCAGCATTTT; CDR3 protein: CASSLNPAQPQHF
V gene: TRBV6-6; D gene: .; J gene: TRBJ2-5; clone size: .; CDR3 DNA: TGTGCCAGCAGCCCCGTGGGGGGTCAGGAGACCCAGTACTTC; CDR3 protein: CASSPVGGQETQYF
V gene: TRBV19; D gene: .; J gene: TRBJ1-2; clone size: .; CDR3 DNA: TGTGCCAGTATGCTTAACTATGGCTACACCTTC; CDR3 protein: CASMLNYGYTF
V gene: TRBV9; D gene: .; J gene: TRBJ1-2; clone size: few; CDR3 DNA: TGTGCCAGCAGCGTATTCGACGGGGGAGGCTATGGCTACACCTTC; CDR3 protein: CASSVFDGGGYGYTF
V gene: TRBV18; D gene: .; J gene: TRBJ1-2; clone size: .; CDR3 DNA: TGTGCCAGCTCACCGGGCCAGAACTATGGCTACACCTTC; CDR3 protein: CASSPGQNYGYTF
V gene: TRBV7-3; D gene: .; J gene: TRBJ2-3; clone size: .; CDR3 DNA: TGTGCCAGCAGCGAACGGCCAGTTAATACGCAGTATTTT; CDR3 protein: CASSERPVNTQYF
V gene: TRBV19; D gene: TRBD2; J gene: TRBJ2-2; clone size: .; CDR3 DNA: TGTGCCAGTAATCTGCAGCGGGGGGTCGGCGGGGAGCTGTTTTTT; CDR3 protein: CASNLQRGVGGELFF
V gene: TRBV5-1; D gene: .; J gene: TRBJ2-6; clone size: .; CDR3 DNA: TGCGCCAGCAGCTTTGAGGGTTCTTTAACTGGGGCCAACGTCCTGACTTTC; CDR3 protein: CASSFEGSLTGANVLTF
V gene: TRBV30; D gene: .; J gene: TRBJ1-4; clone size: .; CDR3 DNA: TGTGCCTGGAGTGAAAGGGCCAGGGGTAATGAAAAACTGTTTTTT; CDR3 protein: CAWSERARGNEKLFF
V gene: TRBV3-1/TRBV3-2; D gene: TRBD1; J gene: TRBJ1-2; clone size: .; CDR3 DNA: TGTGCCAGCAGCTACTCCGCGGGACAGGTTAACTATGGCTACACCTTC; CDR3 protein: CASSYSAGQVNYGYTF
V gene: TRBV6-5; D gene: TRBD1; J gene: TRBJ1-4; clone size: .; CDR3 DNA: TGTGCCAGCAGCCGGGACAGGGTGGACGAAAAACTGTTTTTT; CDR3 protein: CASSRDRVDEKLFF
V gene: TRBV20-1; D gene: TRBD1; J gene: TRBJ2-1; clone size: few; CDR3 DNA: TGCAGTGCTGGGACAGGGTATGAGCAGTTCTTC; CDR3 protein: CSAGTGYEQFF
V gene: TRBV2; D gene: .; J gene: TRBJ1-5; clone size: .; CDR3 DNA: TGTGCCAGCAGACTAAACGCGGTCGACAATCAGCCCCAGCATTTT; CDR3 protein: CASRLNAVDNQPQHF
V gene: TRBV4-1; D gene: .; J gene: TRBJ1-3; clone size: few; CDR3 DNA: TGCGCCAGCAGCCATGTGACACGGACAGTGGGAAACACCATATATTTT; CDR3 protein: CASSHVTRTVGNTIYF
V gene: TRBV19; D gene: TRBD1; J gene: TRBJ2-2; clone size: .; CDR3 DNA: TGTGCCAGTAGTACCTCGGGACAGGGGTTCGGGGAGCTGTTTTTT; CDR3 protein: CASSTSGQGFGELFF
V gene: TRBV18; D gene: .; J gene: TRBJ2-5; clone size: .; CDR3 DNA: TGTGCCAGCTCACCGCCCCCCGCCGGGACCCAAGAGACCCAGTACTTC; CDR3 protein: CASSPPPAGTQETQYF
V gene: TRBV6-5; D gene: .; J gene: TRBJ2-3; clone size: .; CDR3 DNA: TGTGCCAGCAGTTCAGAATCGGTAACTAGCACAGATACGCAGTATTTT; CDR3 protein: CASSSESVTSTDTQYF
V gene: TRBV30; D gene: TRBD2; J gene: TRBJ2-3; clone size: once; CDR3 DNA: TGTGCCTGGAGTCATGGCGGGGGGCGCACAGATACGCAGTATTTT; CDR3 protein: CAWSHGGGRTDTQYF
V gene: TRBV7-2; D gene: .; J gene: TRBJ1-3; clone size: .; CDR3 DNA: TGTGCCAGCAGCCGGGAGGGTAGACCCTTGTCTGGAAACACCATATATTTT; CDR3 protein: CASSREGRPLSGNTIYF
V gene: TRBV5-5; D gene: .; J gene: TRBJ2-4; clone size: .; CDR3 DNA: TGTGCCAGCAGCGACATGACCGTAGATCCAAACATTCAGTACTTC; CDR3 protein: CASSDMTVDPNIQYF
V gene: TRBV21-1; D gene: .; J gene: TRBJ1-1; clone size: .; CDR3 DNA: TGTGCCAGCACCCGGACAGGGATGGATTACACTGAAGCTTTCTTT; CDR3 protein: CASTRTGMDYTEAFF
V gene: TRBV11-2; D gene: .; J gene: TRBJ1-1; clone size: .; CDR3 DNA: TGTGCCAGCAGCTCTACGCCGGAGTCTGAAGCTTTCTTT; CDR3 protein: CASSSTPESEAFF